This T cell receptor beta chain was identified during a study of CD4 T cells in relation to SARS-CoV-2 and coronaviruses. The overall study: After less than 11 days of antigen culture, PBMC TCR beta CDR3s were sequenced. Controls used an HIV-1 Nef peptide pool or no peptide.

Only in-frame clones appear in the TCRdb table, and some are missing; sequencing was by immunoSEQ multiplex PCR. Of almost 20,000 clones listed, over 70% are singletons. A remark on this clone: Its antigen is unidentified.

Unexposed donor CD4+ T cells date from about 2011-2018, before the COVID-19 pandemic. CD4+ T cells were isolated from the cells after 10 days of culture. Cells permitting, SARS-CoV-2 S/N and four cold-coronavirus spikes were tested on unexposed-donor CD4+ T cells. Some 1.9 million PBMCs per well were cultured with approximately 10 IU/ml IL-2. The CDR3 runs 14 residues. In germline, CDR1 is LNHDA, CDR2 SQIVND (reference sequence). Trimming took 5 bases from V and 2 from J, leaving 10 bases between them. This sequence joins TRBV19 and TRBJ1-3, with D uncertain. The clonotype comes from a human donor in good health. What was sequenced was CD4+ T cells from PBMCs, cultured in vitro. The CDR3 DNA reads TGTGCCAGTAGTTCGGGCATCGCTGGAAACACCATATATTTT. Encoded protein: CASSSGIAGNTIYF.